The present entry profiles one TCR beta chain with its context. PCR employed 60 Vbeta and 13 Jbeta primers. Here immunoSEQ multiplex PCR was the method, and the copy in TCRdb shows in-frame clones only, minus some. The sample includes about 110,000 clones, over 70% of them seen just once. CDR3 length: 13 residues. V shed 7 bases, J shed 6 bases, and the junction held 4 bases outside the gene matches. Per the germline V gene, CDR1 is MNHNS and CDR2 is SASEGT. This sample stems from a study of cytomegalovirus exposure and HLA in healthy donors. Among the donors, all were healthy bone marrow donors. Sequences were obtained from PBMCs. J is TRBJ1-1 and V is TRBV6-1; TRBD1 matches at 11 bases. This clonotype originated in a male donor in good health and CMV-seronegative. As DNA, the CDR3 is TGTGCCAGCACTCTGGGACAGGGGGCTGAAGCTTTCTTT. It specifies CASTLGQGAEAFF.